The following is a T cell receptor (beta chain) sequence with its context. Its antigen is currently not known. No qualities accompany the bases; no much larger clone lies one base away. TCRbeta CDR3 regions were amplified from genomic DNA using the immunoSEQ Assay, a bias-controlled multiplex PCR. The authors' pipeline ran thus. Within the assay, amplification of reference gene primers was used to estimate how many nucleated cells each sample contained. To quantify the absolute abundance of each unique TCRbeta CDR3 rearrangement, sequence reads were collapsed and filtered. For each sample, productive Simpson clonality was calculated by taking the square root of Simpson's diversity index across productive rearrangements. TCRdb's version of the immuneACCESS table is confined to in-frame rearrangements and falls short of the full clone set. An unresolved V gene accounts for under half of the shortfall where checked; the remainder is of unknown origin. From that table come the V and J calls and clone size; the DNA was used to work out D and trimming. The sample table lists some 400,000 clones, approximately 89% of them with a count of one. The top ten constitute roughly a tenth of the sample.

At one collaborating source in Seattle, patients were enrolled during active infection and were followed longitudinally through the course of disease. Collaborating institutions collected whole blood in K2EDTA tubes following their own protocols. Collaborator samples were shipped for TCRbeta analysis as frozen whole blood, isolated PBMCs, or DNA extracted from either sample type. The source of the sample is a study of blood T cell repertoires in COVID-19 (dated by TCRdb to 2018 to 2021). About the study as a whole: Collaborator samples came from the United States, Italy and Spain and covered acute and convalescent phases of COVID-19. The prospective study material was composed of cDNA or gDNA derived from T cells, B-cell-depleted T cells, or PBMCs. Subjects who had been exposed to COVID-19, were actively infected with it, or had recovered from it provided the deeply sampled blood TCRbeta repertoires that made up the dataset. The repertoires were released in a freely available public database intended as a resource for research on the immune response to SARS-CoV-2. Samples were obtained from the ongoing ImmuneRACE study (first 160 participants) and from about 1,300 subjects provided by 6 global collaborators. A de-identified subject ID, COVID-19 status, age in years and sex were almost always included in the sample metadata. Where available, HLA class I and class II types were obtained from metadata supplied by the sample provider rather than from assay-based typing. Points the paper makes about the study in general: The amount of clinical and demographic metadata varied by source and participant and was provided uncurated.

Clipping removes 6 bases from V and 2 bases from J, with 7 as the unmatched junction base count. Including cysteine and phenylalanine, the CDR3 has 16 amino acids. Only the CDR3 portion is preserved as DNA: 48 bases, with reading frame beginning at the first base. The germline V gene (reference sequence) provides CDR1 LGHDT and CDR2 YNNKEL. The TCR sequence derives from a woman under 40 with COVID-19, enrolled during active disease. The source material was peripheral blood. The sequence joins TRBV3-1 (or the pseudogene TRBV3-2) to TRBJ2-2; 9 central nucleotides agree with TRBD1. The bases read TGTGCCAGCAGTACTACAGGGGGCGTTAACACCGGGGAGCTGTTTTTT. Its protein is CASSTTGGVNTGELFF.